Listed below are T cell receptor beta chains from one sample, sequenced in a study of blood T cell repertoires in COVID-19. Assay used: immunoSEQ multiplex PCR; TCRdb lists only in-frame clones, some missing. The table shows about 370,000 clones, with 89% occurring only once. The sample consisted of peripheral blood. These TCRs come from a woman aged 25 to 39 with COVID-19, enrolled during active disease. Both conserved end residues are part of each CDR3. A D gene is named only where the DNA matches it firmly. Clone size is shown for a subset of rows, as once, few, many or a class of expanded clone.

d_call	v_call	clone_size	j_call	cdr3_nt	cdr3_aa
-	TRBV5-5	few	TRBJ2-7	TGTGCCAGCAGCTTGTCAGAGGGCGAGCAGTACTTC	CASSLSEGEQYF
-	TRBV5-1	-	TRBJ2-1	TGCGCCAGCAGCTTGTCGGGGGTGGTCGATGAGCAGTTCTTC	CASSLSGVVDEQFF
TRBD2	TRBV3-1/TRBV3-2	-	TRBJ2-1	TGTGCCAGCAGCCAAGGTACTAGCGGACCCTCCTACAATGAGCAGTTCTTC	CASSQGTSGPSYNEQFF
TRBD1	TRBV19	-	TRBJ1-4	TGTGCCAGTAGGGGGGGACAGGGGTTTGAAAAACTGTTTTTT	CASRGGQGFEKLFF
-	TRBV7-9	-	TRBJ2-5	TGTGCCAGCAGCTTAGGTCCAGGTAAACAAGAGACCCAGTACTTC	CASSLGPGKQETQYF
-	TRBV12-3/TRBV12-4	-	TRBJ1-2	TGTGCCAGCAGTTTTTGGGGGCGGAGCTACACCTTC	CASSFWGRSYTF
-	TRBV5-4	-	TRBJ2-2	TGTGCCAGCAGCTTGGGATTAGCGAGCACCGGGGAGCTGTTTTTT	CASSLGLASTGELFF
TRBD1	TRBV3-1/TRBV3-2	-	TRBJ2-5	TGTGCCAGCAGCAAAGTTTGGGGACAGGAGGAGACCCAGTACTTC	CASSKVWGQEETQYF
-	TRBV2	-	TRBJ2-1	TGTGCCAGCAGTGACGAGCACAGCTCCTACAATGAGCAGTTCTTC	CASSDEHSSYNEQFF
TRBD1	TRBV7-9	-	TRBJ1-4	TGTGCCAGCAGCTGGAGGGGGACAGAGGAAAAACTGTTTTTT	CASSWRGTEEKLFF
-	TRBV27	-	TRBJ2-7	TGTGCCAGCAGTCTTCGAAAGAGTGGGGCCCCCTCCTACGAGCAGTACTTC	CASSLRKSGAPSYEQYF
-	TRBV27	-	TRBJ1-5	TGTGCCAGCAGTTTGCGCCAGGGTCTCAATCAGCCCCAGCATTTT	CASSLRQGLNQPQHF
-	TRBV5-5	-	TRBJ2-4	TGTGCCAGCAGCTTGCCAGGGGGGAAAAACATTCAGTACTTC	CASSLPGGKNIQYF
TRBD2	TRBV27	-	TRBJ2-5	TGTGCCAGCAGTCCCTCTAGGGAGCGGGGGTCACAAGAGACCCAGTACTTC	CASSPSRERGSQETQYF
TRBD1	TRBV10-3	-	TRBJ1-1	TGTGCCATCAGTGCGGACAGGGAAGTGAATGAAGCTTTCTTT	CAISADREVNEAFF
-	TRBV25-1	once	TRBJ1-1	TGTGCCAGCAGTGAATCCGGGGACATAAGAAAGAACACTGAAGCTTTCTTT	CASSESGDIRKNTEAFF
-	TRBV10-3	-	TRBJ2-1	TGTGCCATCAGTGAGAATGGGCCCGAGCAGTTCTTC	CAISENGPEQFF
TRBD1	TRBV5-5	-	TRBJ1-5	TGTGCCAGCAGCCTAATGGGGCGGACAGGGTTTGAGCCCCAGCATTTT	CASSLMGRTGFEPQHF
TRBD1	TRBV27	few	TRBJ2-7	TGTGCCAGCAGTTTTACCGGGACAGGGGGCTACGAGCAGTACTTC	CASSFTGTGGYEQYF
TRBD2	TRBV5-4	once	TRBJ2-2	TGTGCCAGCAGCTTGGCAGCGGGAGGATCCGGGGAGCTGTTTTTT	CASSLAAGGSGELFF
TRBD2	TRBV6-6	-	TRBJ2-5	TGTGCCAGCAGTCGTGTAGCGGGAGCCGCCCCACGAAAGACCCAGTACTTC	CASSRVAGAAPRKTQYF
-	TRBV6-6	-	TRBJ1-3	TGTGCCAGCAGTTACTCGACCGGGAGGGGAAACACCATATATTTT	CASSYSTGRGNTIYF
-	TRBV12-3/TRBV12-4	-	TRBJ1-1	TGTGCCAGCAGTTTCGGGGGGCCCGAAGCTTTCTTT	CASSFGGPEAFF
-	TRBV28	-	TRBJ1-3	TGTGCCAGCAGTTTCGAGGGGGGGCCCATTGGAAACACCATATATTTT	CASSFEGGPIGNTIYF
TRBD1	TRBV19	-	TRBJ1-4	TGTGCCAGTAGCAACACAGGGGGAAGGGATGAAAAACTGTTTTTT	CASSNTGGRDEKLFF
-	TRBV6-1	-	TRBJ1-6	TGTGCCAGCAGTGTGGGACAAACGAGCTCCTATAATTCACCCCTCCACTTT	CASSVGQTSSYNSPLHF
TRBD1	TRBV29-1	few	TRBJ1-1	TGCAGCGTTGCGGACAGGGGGTACACTGAAGCTTTCTTT	CSVADRGYTEAFF
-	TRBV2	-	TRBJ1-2	TGTGCCAGCAACGGAGGTAATGGCTACACCTTC	CASNGGNGYTF
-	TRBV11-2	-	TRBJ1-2	TGTGCCAGCAGCATCGGGTATGGCTACACCTTC	CASSIGYGYTF
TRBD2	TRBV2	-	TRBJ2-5	TGTGCCAGCCATCCCCCGCTAGCGGGGGGGCCTCGAGAGACCCAGTACTTC	CASHPPLAGGPRETQYF
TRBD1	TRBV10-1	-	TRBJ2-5	TGCGCCAGCAGTGACCAGGTCCCGGGACAGGGGAGCGAAGAGACCCAGTACTTC	CASSDQVPGQGSEETQYF
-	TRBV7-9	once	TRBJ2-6	TGTGCCAGCAGCTTAATGATGTACAGGGTGGCATCTGGGGCCAACGTCCTGACTTTC	CASSLMMYRVASGANVLTF
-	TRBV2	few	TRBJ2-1	TGTGCCAGCAGTCGGGGTTTGGCCAATGAGCAGTTCTTC	CASSRGLANEQFF
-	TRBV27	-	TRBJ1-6	TGTGCCAGCAGTTTATCAGGGGGGGACTCACCCCTCCACTTT	CASSLSGGDSPLHF
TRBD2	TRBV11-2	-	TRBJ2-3	TGTGCCAGCAGCGGACTAGCGGGAGTAATTGACACAGATACGCAGTATTTT	CASSGLAGVIDTDTQYF
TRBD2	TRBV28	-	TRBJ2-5	TGTGCCAGCAGTTCCGTAGCGGGGTACCAAGAGACCCAGTACTTC	CASSSVAGYQETQYF
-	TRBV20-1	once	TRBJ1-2	TGCAGTGCTCCGACAGTCTATGGCTACACCTTC	CSAPTVYGYTF
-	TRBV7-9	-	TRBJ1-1	TGTGCCAGCAGCTCTGGAACGCTGACAGGGAACACTGAAGCTTTCTTT	CASSSGTLTGNTEAFF
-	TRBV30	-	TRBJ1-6	TGTGCCTGGAGTGTGTCGCAGGGGTTTTCACCCCTCCACTTT	CAWSVSQGFSPLHF
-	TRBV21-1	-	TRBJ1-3	TGTGCCAGCAGCAAAATCCATGTTGCGGGAAACACCATATATTTT	CASSKIHVAGNTIYF
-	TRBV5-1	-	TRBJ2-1	TGCGCCAGCAGCTCCGTAGCAGGCGGGACCTCCTACAATGAGCAGTTCTTC	CASSSVAGGTSYNEQFF
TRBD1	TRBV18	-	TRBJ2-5	TGTGCCAGCTCACAAAACTCAAACCGACAGGGCTGGGAGACCCAGTACTTC	CASSQNSNRQGWETQYF
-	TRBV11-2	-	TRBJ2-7	TGTGCCAGCAGCTCGTGGAGGCTGCCCTACGAGCAGTACTTC	CASSSWRLPYEQYF